A selection of T cell receptor beta chains follows, all from one sample in a study of blood T cell repertoires in COVID-19. Clones were read by immunoSEQ multiplex PCR, and TCRdb kept only the in-frame ones, dropping some. In the table there are 180,000 or so clones, approximately 89% of which are singletons. Input material: peripheral blood. All receptors come from a woman between 55 and 75 years old with acute or convalescent COVID-19. The CDR3 runs from the conserved cysteine through the conserved F or W. The D gene is left open where the match is weak. Rows may omit the clone size; those that give it use once, few, many or a size class.

j_call,clone_size,v_call,d_call,cdr3_aa,cdr3_nt
TRBJ2-7,NA,TRBV5-4,TRBD2,CASSLGASGYEQYF,TGTGCCAGCAGCTTGGGTGCTAGCGGATACGAGCAGTACTTC
TRBJ1-2,NA,TRBV27,TRBD1,CASRGTGKPYTF,TGTGCCAGCAGGGGGACAGGGAAGCCCTACACCTTC
TRBJ1-1,NA,TRBV27,NA,CASRLDRLAEAFF,TGTGCCAGCAGGCTCGACAGGTTAGCTGAAGCTTTCTTT
TRBJ2-2,NA,TRBV5-1,NA,CASSLGGRGGELFF,TGCGCCAGCAGCTTGGGAGGGCGTGGCGGGGAGCTGTTTTTT
TRBJ1-2,NA,TRBV3-1/TRBV3-2,TRBD1,CASRQTGGLGYGYTF,TGTGCCAGCAGACAAACAGGGGGCCTTGGCTATGGCTACACCTTC
TRBJ2-1,NA,TRBV11-1,TRBD2,CASSLAGGPYEQFF,TGTGCCAGCAGCTTAGCGGGAGGGCCGTATGAGCAGTTCTTC
TRBJ2-2,few,TRBV19,NA,CASSIIAWGTSNTGELFF,TGTGCCAGTAGTATAATTGCTTGGGGGACATCGAACACCGGGGAGCTGTTTTTT
TRBJ2-7,few,TRBV6-5,NA,CASSYGAGEQYF,TGTGCCAGCAGTTACGGGGCCGGCGAGCAGTACTTC
TRBJ2-1,NA,TRBV28,NA,CASSLIGSYNEQFF,TGTGCCAGCAGTTTGATCGGCTCCTACAATGAGCAGTTCTTC
TRBJ2-7,NA,TRBV2,TRBD1,CASSPGQGGSYEQYF,TGTGCCAGCAGTCCAGGACAGGGTGGCTCCTACGAGCAGTACTTC
TRBJ1-6,NA,TRBV5-1,TRBD1,CASSSSGTGGISPLHF,TGCGCCAGCAGCTCCTCCGGGACAGGGGGAATTTCACCCCTCCACTTT
TRBJ1-5,NA,TRBV19,TRBD1,CASSTMTGTGSTAQHF,TGTGCCAGTAGTACTATGACCGGGACAGGGAGTACGGCCCAGCATTTT
TRBJ2-2,NA,TRBV18,TRBD1,CASSPDRGRVTGELFF,TGTGCCAGCTCACCGGACAGGGGGCGAGTCACCGGGGAGCTGTTTTTT
TRBJ2-1,NA,TRBV6-1,TRBD2,CASSEASGFSYNEQFF,TGTGCCAGCAGTGAGGCTAGCGGATTCTCCTACAATGAGCAGTTCTTC
TRBJ2-5,few,TRBV20-1,NA,CSATQETQYF,TGCAGTGCAACTCAAGAGACCCAGTACTTC
TRBJ1-1,few,TRBV7-8,TRBD1,CASSFGTANTEAFF,TGTGCCAGCAGCTTTGGGACAGCGAACACTGAAGCTTTCTTT
TRBJ1-4,NA,TRBV9,NA,CASSGGGTTNEKLFF,TGTGCCAGCAGCGGCGGGGGGACAACTAATGAAAAACTGTTTTTT
TRBJ2-1,NA,TRBV18,NA,CASSLRGQYNEQFF,TGTGCCAGCTCACTGCGAGGTCAGTACAATGAGCAGTTCTTC
TRBJ1-6,once,TRBV18,TRBD1,CASSPGTGVLSPLHF,TGTGCCAGCTCCCCCGGGACAGGGGTGCTGTCACCCCTCCACTTT